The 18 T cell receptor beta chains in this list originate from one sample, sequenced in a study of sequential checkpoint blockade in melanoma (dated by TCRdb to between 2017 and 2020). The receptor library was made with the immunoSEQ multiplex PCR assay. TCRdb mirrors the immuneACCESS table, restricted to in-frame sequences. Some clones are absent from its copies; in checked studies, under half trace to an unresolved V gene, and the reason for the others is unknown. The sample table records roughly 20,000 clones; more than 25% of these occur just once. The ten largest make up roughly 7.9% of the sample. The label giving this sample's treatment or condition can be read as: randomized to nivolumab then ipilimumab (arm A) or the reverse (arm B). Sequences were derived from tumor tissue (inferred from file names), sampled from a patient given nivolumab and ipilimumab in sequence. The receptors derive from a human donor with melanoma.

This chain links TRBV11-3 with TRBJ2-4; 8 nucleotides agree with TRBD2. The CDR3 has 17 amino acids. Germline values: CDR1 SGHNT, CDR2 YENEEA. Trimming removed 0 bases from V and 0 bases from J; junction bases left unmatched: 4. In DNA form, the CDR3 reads TGTGCCAGCAGCTTAGATCACCGGGGGGGAGCCAAAAACATTCAGTACTTC. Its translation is CASSLDHRGGAKNIQYF.

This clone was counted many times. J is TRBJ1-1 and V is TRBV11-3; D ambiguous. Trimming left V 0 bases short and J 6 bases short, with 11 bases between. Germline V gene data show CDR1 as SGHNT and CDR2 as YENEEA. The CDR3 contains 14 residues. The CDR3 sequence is CASSLESLNPEAFF. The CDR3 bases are TGTGCCAGCAGCTTAGAATCGCTTAATCCTGAAGCTTTCTTT.

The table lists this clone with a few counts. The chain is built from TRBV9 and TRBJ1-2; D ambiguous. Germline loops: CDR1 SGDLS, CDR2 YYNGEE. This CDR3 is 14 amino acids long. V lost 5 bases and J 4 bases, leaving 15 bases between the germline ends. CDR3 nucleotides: TGTGCCAGCAGTGAAGGATCCTCCCTCTATGGCTACACCTTC. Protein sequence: CASSEGSSLYGYTF.

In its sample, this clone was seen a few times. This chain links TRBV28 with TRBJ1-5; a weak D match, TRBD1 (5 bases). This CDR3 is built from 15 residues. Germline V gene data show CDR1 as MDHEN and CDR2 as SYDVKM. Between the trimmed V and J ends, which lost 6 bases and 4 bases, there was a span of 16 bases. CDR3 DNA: TGTGCCAGCAGCCCCGGGGGAGGGATTAATCAGCCCCAGCATTTT. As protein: CASSPGGGINQPQHF.

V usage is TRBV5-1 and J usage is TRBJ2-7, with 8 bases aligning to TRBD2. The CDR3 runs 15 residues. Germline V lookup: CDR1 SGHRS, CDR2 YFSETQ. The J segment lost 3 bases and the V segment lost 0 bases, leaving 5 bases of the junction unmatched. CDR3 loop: CASSLAFSGDYEQYF. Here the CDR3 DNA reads TGCGCCAGCAGCTTGGCCTTTAGCGGGGACTACGAGCAGTACTTC.

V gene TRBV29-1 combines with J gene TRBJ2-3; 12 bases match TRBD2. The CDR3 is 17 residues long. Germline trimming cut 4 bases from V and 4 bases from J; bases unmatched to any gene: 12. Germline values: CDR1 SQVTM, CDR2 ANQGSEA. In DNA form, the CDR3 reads TGCAGCGTTGTAGTATATAGGACTAGCGGGGCCTCAGATACGCAGTATTTT. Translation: CSVVVYRTSGASDTQYF.

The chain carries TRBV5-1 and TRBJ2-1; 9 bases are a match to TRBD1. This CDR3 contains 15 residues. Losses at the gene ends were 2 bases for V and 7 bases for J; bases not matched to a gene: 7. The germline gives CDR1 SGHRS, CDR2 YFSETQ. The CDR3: CASSLQGALANEQFF. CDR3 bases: TGCGCCAGCAGCTTACAGGGGGCTTTAGCTAATGAGCAGTTCTTC. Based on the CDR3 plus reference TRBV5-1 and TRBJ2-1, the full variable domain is KAGVTQTPRYLIKTRGQQVTLSCSPISGHRSVSWYQQTPGQGLQFLFEYFSETQRNKGNFPGRFSGRQFSNSRSEMNVSTLELGDSALYLCASSLQGALANEQFFGPGTRLTVL.

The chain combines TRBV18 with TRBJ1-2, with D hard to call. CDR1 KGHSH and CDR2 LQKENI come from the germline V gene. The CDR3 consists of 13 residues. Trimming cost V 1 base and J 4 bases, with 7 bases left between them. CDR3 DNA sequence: TGTGCCAGCTCACCACTAAAGGTCTATGGCTACACCTTC. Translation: CASSPLKVYGYTF.

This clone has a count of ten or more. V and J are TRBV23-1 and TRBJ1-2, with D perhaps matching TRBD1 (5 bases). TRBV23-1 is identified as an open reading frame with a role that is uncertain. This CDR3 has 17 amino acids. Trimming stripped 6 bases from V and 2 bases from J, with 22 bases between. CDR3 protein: CASSQDDSFSSNYGYTF. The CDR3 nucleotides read TGCGCCAGCAGCCAAGACGACAGCTTTAGCTCGAACTATGGCTACACCTTC.

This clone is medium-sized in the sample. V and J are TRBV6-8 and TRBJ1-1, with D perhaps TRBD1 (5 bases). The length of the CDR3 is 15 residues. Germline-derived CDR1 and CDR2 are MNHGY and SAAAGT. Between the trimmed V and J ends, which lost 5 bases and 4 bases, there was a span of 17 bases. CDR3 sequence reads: CASSDYGASGTEAFF. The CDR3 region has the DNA TGTGCCAGCAGTGATTACGGGGCGTCGGGCACTGAAGCTTTCTTT.

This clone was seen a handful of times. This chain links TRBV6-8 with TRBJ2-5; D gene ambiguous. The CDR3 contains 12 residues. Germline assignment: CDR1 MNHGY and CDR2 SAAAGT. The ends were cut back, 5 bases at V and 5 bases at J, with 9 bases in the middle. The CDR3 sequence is CASSVLKETQYF. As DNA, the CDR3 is TGTGCCAGCAGTGTATTGAAGGAGACCCAGTACTTC.

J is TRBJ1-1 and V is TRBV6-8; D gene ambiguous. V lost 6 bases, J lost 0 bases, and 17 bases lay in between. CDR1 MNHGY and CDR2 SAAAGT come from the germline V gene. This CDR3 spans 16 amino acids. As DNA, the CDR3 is TGTGCCAGCAGATTCGGATTTACGGCCTTGAACACTGAAGCTTTCTTT. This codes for CASRFGFTALNTEAFF.

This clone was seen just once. The CDR3 sequence is CASSQRRVRIIQYF. As DNA, the CDR3 is TGCGCCAGCAGTCAGCGGAGGGTAAGGATCATTCAGTACTTC. The V gene is TRBV23-1, the J gene TRBJ2-4, with a tentative D call TRBD2 (6 bases). TRBV23-1 is labeled an ORF, and its function is uncertain. With 3 bases removed from V and 9 bases from J, the gap between germline ends came to 15 bases. CDR3 length: 14 residues.

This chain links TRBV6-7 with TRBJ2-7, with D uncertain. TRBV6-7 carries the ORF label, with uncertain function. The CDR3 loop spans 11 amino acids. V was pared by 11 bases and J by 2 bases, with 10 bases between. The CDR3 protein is CASKSAYEQYF. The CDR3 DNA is TGTGCCTCAAAGTCCGCCTACGAGCAGTACTTC.

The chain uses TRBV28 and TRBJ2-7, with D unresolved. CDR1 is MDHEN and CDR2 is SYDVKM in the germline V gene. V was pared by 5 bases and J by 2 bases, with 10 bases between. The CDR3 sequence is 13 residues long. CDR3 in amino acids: CASSNLAAYEQYF. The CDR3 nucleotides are TGTGCCAGCAGTAATCTTGCGGCCTACGAGCAGTACTTC.

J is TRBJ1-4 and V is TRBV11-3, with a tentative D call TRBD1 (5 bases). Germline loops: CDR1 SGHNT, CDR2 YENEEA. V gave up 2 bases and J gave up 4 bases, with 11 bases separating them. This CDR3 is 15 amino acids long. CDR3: CASSLFQGSNEKLFF. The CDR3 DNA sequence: TGTGCCAGCAGCTTATTCCAGGGCAGTAATGAAAAACTGTTTTTT.

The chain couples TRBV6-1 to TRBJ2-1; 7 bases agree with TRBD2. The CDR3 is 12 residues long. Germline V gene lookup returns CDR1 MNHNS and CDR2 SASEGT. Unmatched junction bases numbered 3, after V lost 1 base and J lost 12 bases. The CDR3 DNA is TGTGCCAGCAGTGAAGGACTAGCTAGGCAGTTCTTC. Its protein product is CASSEGLARQFF.

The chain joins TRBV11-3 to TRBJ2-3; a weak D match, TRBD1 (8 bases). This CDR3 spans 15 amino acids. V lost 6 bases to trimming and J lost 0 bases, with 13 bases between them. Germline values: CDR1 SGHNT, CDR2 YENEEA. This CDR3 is CASSLQGGSTDTQYF. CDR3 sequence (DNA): TGTGCCAGCAGTTTACAGGGGGGGAGCACAGATACGCAGTATTTT.